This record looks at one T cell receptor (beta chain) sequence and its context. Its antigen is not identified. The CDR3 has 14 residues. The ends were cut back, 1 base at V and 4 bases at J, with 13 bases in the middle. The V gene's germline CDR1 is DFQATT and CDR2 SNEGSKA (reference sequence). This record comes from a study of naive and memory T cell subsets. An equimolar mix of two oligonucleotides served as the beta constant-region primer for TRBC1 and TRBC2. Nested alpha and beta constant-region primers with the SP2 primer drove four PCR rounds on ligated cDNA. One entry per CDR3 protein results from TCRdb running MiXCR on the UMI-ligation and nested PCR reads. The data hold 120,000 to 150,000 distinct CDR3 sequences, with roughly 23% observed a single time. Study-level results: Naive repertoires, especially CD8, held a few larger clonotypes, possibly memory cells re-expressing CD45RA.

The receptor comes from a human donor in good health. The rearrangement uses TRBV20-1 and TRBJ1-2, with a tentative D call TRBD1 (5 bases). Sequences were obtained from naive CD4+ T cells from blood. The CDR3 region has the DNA TGCAGTGCTAGAGGACAGCTACCCTTCTATGGCTACACCTTC. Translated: CSARGQLPFYGYTF.